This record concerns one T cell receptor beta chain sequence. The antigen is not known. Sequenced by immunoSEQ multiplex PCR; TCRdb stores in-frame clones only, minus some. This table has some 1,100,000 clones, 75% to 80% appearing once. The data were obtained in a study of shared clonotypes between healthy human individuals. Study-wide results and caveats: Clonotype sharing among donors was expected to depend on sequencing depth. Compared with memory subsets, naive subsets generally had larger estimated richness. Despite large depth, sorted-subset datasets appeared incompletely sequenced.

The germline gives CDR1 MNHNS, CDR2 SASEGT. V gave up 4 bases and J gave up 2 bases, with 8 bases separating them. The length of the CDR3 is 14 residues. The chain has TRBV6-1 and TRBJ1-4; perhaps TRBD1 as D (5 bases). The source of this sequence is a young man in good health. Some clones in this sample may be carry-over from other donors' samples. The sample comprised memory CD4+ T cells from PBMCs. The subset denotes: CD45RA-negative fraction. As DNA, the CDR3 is TGTGCCAGCAGTGTTGGGGGGACTAATGAAAAACTGTTTTTT. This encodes CASSVGGTNEKLFF.